One and the same sample provided the 8 T cell receptor beta chains below, sequenced in a study of cytomegalovirus exposure and HLA in healthy donors. A multiplex PCR was run with 60 Vbeta primers and 13 Jbeta primers. Generated by immunoSEQ multiplex PCR, the TCRdb table keeps only in-frame clones and is missing some. The sample yields 29,000 or so clones, of which the top ten take up approximately 0.71%. Sequenced input: PBMCs. The source of these receptors is a man aged 25-45 years in good health and CMV-seronegative.

The chain employs TRBV29-1 and TRBJ2-7; D might be TRBD1 (5 bases). Germline V gene lookup returns CDR1 SQVTM and CDR2 ANQGSEA. V lost 7 bases and J 0 bases, leaving 10 bases between the germline ends. The CDR3 has 12 amino acids. This CDR3 is CSAWGGSYEQYF. The CDR3 bases are TGCAGCGCGTGGGGCGGCTCCTACGAGCAGTACTTC.

The rearrangement joins TRBV9 to TRBJ1-3; D perhaps matches TRBD1 (6 bases). The length of the CDR3 is 15 residues. V lost 3 bases to trimming and J lost 4 bases, with 14 bases between them. The germline gives CDR1 SGDLS, CDR2 YYNGEE. CDR3 sequence reads: CASSGDISGGNTIYF. CDR3 DNA: TGTGCCAGCAGCGGGGACATCTCGGGGGGAAACACCATATATTTT.

V is TRBV27 and J is TRBJ2-1, with 7 bases fitting TRBD2. The CDR3 totals 15 residues. Germline V gives CDR1 MNHEY, CDR2 SMNVEV (reference sequence). V dropped 6 bases and J dropped 2; count of bases not matched to a gene: 7. CDR3 DNA sequence: TGTGCCAGCAGCCTTAGCGGGCCCGCCTACAATGAGCAGTTCTTC. This translates into CASSLSGPAYNEQFF.

In the case of this clone: This sample also contains other DNA sequences that code for the same CDR3. This chain uses TRBV29-1 with TRBJ2-2, with D possibly TRBD2 on 6 matching bases. The CDR3 length is 14 residues. Trimming pared 4 bases from V and 5 bases from J, leaving 14 bases between. The germline gives CDR1 SQVTM, CDR2 ANQGSEA. CDR3 in amino acids: CSVGLGGRTGELFF. CDR3 nucleotide sequence: TGCAGCGTTGGGTTGGGGGGTCGGACCGGGGAGCTGTTTTTT.

The V call is TRBV18, the J call TRBJ2-3, with 8 bases matching TRBD2. The junction had 6 bases not matched to a gene; V was cut back by 3 bases and J by 4 bases. The germline CDR1 and CDR2 sequences are KGHSH and LQKENI. The CDR3 contains 15 residues. The CDR3 is CASSPYAGGADTQYF. In DNA, the CDR3 is TGTGCCAGCTCACCCTACGCGGGGGGAGCAGATACGCAGTATTTT.

This chain joins TRBV11-2 and TRBJ1-1; the D gene is possibly TRBD1 (5 bases). Trimming took off 1 base at V and 5 bases at J, with 17 bases between the two ends. Per the germline V gene, CDR1 is SGHAT and CDR2 is FQNNGV. The CDR3 runs 16 residues. This CDR3 reads CASSLGRGARWTEAFF. CDR3 nucleotide sequence: TGTGCCAGCAGCTTAGGGCGGGGCGCGAGGTGGACTGAAGCTTTCTTT.

Regarding this clone: One end of the junction varies from germline; a read error may be responsible. This rearrangement joins TRBV7-9 to TRBJ1-2, with 7 bases identical to TRBD1. The CDR3 loop spans 13 amino acids. Germline assignment: CDR1 SEHNR and CDR2 FQNEAQ (reference sequence). The CDR3 sequence: CASSPGQSLHIPF. The CDR3 DNA reads TGTGCCAGCAGCCCGGGACAGTCCCTGCATATTCCCTTC.

The chain recombines TRBV18 with TRBJ2-1, with 8 positions matching TRBD1. The CDR3 contains 16 residues. Germline V CDR1 and CDR2: KGHSH, LQKENI. Trimming cost V 0 bases and J 3 bases; bases outside gene matches: 4. CDR3 sequence reads: CASSPPAGGFYNEQFF. The CDR3 DNA sequence: TGTGCCAGCTCACCACCGGCAGGGGGCTTCTACAATGAGCAGTTCTTC. The full variable domain, rest sourced from reference TRBV18 and TRBJ2-1, is NAGVMQNPRHLVRRRGQEARLRCSPMKGHSHVYWYRQLPEEGLKFMVYLQKENIIDESGMPKERFSAEFPKEGPSILRIQQVVRGDSAAYFCASSPPAGGFYNEQFFGPGTRLTVL.